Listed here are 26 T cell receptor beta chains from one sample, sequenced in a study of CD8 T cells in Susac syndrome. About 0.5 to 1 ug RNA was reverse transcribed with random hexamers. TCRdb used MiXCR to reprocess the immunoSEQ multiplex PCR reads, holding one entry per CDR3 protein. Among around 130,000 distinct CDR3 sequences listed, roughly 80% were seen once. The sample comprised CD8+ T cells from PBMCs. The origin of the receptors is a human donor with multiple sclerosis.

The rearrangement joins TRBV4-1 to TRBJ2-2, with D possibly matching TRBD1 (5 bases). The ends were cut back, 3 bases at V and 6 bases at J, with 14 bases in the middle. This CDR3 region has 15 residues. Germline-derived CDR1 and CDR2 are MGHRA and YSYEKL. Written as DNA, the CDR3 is TGCGCCAGCAGCCAGAGTGGGCAGGGTGCCGGGGAGCTGTTTTTT. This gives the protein CASSQSGQGAGELFF.

The DNA for the CDR3 is TGTGCCTGGAGCAGACCTCCGTACGAGCAGTACTTC. Translated: CAWSRPPYEQYF. This chain joins TRBV30 and TRBJ2-7, with D unclear. With 3 bases removed from V and 4 bases from J, the gap between germline ends came to 10 bases. Per the germline V gene, CDR1 is GTSNPN and CDR2 is SVGIG (reference sequence). The CDR3 sequence is 12 residues long.

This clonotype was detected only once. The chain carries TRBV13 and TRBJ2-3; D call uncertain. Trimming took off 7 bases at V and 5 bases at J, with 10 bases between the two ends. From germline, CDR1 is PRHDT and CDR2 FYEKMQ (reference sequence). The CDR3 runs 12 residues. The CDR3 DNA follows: TGTGCCAGCACTGGACGTCTAGATACGCAGTATTTT. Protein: CASTGRLDTQYF.

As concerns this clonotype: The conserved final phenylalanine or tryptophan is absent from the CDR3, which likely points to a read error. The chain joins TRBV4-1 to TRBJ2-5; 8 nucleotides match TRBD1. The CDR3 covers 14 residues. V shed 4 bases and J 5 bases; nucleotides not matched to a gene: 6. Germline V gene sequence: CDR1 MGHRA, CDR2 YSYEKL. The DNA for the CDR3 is TGCGCCAGCAGCCTCAGAAGACAGGGGGAGACCCAGTACCTC. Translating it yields CASSLRRQGETQYL.

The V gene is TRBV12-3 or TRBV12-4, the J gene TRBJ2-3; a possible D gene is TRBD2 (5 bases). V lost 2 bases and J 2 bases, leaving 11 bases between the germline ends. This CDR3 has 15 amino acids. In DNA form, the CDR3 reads TGTGCCAGCAGTTTAACTAGGGCCTACACAGATACGCAGTATTTT. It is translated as CASSLTRAYTDTQYF.

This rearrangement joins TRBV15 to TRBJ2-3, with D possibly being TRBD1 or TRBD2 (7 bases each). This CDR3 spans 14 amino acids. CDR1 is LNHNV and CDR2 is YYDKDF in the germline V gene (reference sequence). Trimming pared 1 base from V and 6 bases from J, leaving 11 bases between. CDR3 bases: TGTGCCACCAGCAGAGCAGGGGGGGGCGATACGCAGTATTTT. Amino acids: CATSRAGGGDTQYF. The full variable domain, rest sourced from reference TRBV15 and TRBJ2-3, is DAMVIQNPRYQVTQFGKPVTLSCSQTLNHNVMYWYQQKSSQAPKLLFHYYDKDFNNEADTPDNFQSRRPNTSFCFLDIRSPGLGDTAMYLCATSRAGGGDTQYFGPGTRLTVL.

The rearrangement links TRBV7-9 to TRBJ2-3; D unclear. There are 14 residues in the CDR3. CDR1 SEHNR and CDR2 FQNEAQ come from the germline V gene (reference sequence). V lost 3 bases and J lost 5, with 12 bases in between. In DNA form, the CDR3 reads TGTGCCAGCAGCTTTCTACGGCCCGGAGATACGCAGTATTTT. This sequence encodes CASSFLRPGDTQYF.

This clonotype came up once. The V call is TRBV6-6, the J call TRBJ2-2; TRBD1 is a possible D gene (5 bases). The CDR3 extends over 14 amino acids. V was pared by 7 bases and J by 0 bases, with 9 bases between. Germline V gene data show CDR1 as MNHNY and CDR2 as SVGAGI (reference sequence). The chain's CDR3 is CASNRRANTGELFF. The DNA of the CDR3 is TGTGCCAGCAATCGCAGGGCGAACACCGGGGAGCTGTTTTTT.

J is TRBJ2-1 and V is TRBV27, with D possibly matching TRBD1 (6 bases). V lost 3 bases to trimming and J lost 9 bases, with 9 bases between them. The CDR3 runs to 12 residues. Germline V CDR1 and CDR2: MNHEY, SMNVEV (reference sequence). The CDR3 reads CASSLGASEQFF. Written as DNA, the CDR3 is TGTGCCAGCAGTTTGGGGGCGAGTGAGCAGTTCTTC.

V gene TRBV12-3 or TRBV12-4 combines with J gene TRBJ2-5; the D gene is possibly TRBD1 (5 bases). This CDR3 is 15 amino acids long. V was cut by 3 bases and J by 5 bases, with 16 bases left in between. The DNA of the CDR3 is TGTGCCAGCAGTTTTGTGGTAGACCCAGGGGAGACCCAGTACTTC. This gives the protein CASSFVVDPGETQYF.

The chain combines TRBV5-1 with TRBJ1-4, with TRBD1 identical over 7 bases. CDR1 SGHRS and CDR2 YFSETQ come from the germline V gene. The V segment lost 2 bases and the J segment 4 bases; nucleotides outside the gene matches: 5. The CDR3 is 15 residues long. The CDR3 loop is CASSFTGTDNEKLFF. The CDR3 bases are TGCGCCAGCAGCTTCACCGGGACAGATAATGAAAAACTGTTTTTT.

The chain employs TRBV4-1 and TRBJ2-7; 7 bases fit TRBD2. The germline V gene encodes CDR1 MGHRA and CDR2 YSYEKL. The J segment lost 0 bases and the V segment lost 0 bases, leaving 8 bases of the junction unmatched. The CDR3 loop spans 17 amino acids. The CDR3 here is CASSQERDERGSYEQYV. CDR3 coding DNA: TGCGCCAGCAGCCAAGAGCGGGATGAGCGGGGCTCCTACGAGCAGTACGTC.

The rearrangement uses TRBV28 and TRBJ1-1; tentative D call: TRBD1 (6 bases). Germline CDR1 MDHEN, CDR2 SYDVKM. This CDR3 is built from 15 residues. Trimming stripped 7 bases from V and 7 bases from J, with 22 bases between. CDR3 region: CASKPRGGGINEAFF. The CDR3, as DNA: TGTGCCAGCAAACCCCGAGGGGGGGGCATAAATGAAGCTTTCTTT.

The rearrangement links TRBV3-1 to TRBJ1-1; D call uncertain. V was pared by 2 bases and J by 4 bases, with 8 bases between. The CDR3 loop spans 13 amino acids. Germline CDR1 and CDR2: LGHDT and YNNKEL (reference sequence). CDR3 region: CASSQTRATEAFF. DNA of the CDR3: TGTGCCAGCAGCCAAACGCGGGCCACTGAAGCTTTCTTT.

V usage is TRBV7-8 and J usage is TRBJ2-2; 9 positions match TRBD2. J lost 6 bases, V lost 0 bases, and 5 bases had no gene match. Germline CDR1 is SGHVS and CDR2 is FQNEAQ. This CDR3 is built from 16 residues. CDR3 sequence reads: CASSLAAGGPPGELFF. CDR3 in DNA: TGTGCCAGCAGCTTAGCGGCGGGAGGGCCCCCCGGGGAGCTGTTTTTT.

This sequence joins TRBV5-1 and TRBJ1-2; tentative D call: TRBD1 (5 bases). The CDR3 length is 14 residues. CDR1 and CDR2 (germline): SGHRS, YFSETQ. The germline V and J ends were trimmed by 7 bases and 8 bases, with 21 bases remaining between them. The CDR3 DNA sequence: TGCGCCAGCGGCGGTGGGACTGACAACCTGGGCTACACCTTC. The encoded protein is CASGGGTDNLGYTF.

This CDR3 is CSARPIQGFDEQFF. The DNA for the CDR3 is TGCAGTGCTAGACCGATCCAGGGATTTGATGAGCAGTTCTTC. This chain uses TRBV20-1 with TRBJ2-1; D is perhaps TRBD1 (5 bases). This CDR3 spans 14 amino acids. Per germline, CDR1 DFQATT and CDR2 SNEGSKA (reference sequence). Trimming removed 2 bases from V and 8 bases from J, with 16 bases in between.

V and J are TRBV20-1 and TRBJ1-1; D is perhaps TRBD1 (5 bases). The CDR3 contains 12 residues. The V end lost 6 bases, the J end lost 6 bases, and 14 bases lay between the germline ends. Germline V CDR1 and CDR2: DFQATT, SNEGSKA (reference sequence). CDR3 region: CSATQGNAEAFF. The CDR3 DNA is TGCAGTGCGACGCAGGGTAATGCTGAAGCTTTCTTT.

CDR3 nucleotide sequence: TGTGCCAGCAGTTTAAGTGGGACCCCCCCGGACTACGAGCAGTACTTC. Its protein is CASSLSGTPPDYEQYF. This sequence joins TRBV28 and TRBJ2-7; TRBD1 or TRBD2 may be the D gene (5 bases each). This CDR3 has 16 residues. Germline V gene data show CDR1 as MDHEN and CDR2 as SYDVKM. V was pared by 2 bases and J by 3 bases, with 17 bases between.

DNA of the CDR3: TGTGCCAGCAGTGCTATGACCGGGGAGACCCAGTACTTC. It is translated as CASSAMTGETQYF. The chain joins TRBV27 to TRBJ2-5; D ambiguous. The CDR3 is 13 residues long. Germline CDR1 MNHEY, CDR2 SMNVEV (reference sequence). Trimming pared 5 bases from V and 5 bases from J, leaving 12 bases between.

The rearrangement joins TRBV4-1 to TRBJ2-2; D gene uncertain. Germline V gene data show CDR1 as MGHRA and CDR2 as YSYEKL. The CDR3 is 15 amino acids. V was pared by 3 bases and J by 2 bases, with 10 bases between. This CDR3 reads CASSHPKGNTGELFF. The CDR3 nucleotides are TGCGCCAGCAGCCATCCGAAGGGAAACACCGGGGAGCTGTTTTTT.

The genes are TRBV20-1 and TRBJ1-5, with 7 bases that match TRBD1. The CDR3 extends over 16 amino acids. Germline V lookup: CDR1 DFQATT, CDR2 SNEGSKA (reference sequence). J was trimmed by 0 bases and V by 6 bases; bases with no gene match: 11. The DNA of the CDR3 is TGCAGTGCCAGGGACGGGACAGATTATAGCAATCAGCCCCAGCATTTT. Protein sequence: CSARDGTDYSNQPQHF.

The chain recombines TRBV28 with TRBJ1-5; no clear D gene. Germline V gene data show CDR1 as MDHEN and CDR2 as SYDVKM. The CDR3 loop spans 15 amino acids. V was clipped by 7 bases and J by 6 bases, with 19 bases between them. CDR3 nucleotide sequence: TGTGCCAGCATTTCAGCGGGTTCCGGCCGTCAGCCCCAGCATTTT. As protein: CASISAGSGRQPQHF.

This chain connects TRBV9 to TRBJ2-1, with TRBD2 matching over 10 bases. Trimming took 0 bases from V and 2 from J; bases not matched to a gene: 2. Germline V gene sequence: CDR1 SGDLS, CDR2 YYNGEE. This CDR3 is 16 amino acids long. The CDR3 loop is CASSVGSGRAYNEQFF. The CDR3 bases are TGTGCCAGCAGCGTAGGCAGCGGGAGGGCCTACAATGAGCAGTTCTTC.

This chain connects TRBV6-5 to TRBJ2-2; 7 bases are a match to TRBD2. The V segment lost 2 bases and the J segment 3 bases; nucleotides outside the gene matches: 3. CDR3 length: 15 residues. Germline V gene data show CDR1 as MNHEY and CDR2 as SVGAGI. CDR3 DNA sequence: TGTGCCAGCAGTTACGGCACTAGCGACACCGGGGAGCTGTTTTTT. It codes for CASSYGTSDTGELFF.

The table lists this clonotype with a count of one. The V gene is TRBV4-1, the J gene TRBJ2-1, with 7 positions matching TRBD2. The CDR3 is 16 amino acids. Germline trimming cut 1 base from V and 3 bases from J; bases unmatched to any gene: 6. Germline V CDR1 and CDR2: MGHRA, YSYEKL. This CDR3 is CASSQGGAGNYNEQFF. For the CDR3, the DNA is TGCGCCAGCAGCCAAGGTGGAGCGGGGAACTACAATGAGCAGTTCTTC.